Listed here is a single T cell receptor (beta chain). The trim removed 6 bases at V and 2 bases at J, leaving 8 bases unmatched. The CDR3 loop spans 16 amino acids. Germline V CDR1 and CDR2: LGHNT, FRNRAP. Assay: immunoSEQ multiplex PCR; the TCRdb copy retains only in-frame clones and omits some. The sample holds about 94,000 clones; roughly 96% are singletons and the top ten take around 0.21%. This sample is drawn from a study of technical replicates of blood from a few donors. This chain links TRBV12-5 with TRBJ2-3; 10 bases are a match to TRBD1. Sequencing was performed on T cells isolated from PBMCs. The sequence was collected from a human donor in good health. CDR3 in DNA: TGTGCTAGTGGGGAGGGGACAGGGGCCTTCACAGATACGCAGTATTTT. This translates into CASGEGTGAFTDTQYF. Variable domain in full (rest from reference TRBV12-5 and TRBJ2-3): DARVTQTPRHKVTEMGQEVTMRCQPILGHNTVFWYRQTMMQGLELLAYFRNRAPLDDSGMPKDRFSAEMPDATLATLKIQPSEPRDSAVYFCASGEGTGAFTDTQYFGPGTRLTVL.